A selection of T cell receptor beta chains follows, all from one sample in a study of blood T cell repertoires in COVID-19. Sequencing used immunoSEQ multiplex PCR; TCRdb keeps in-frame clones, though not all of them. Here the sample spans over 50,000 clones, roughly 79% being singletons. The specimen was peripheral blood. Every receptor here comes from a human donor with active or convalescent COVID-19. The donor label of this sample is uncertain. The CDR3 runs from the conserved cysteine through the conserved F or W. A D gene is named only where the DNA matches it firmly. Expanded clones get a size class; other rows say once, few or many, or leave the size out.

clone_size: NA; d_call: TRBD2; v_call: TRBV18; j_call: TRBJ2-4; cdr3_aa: CASSPSPLAGAGSKNIQYF; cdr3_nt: TGTGCCAGCTCACCATCGCCCCTAGCGGGAGCCGGGTCCAAAAACATTCAGTACTTC
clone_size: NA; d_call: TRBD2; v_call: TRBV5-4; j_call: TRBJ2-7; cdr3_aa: CASSLVSGRGVYEQYF; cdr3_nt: TGTGCCAGCAGCTTGGTTTCAGGGAGGGGTGTCTACGAGCAGTACTTC
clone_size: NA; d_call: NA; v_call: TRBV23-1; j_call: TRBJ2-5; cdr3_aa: CASSQSVFRVKETQYF; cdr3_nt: TGCGCCAGCAGTCAATCTGTGTTCAGGGTCAAAGAGACCCAGTACTTC
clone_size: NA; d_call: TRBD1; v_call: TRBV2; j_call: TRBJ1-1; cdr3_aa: CASSEGQIEAFF; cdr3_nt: TGTGCCAGCAGTGAGGGACAGATTGAAGCTTTCTTT
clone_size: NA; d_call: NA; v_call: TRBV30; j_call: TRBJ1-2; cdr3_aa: CAWSPPGGYTF; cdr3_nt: TGTGCCTGGAGTCCCCCGGGAGGCTACACCTTC
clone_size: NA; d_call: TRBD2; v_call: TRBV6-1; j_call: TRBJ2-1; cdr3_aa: CASSELAGGGGEQFF; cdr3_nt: TGTGCCAGCAGTGAACTGGCGGGAGGTGGTGGTGAGCAGTTCTTC
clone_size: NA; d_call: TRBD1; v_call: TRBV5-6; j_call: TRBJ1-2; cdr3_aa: CASSSTVDRDYGYTF; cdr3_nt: TGTGCCAGCAGCTCAACCGTCGACAGGGACTATGGCTACACCTTC
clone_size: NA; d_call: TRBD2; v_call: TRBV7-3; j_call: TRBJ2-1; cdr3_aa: CASSTGTSGVNEQFF; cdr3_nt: TGTGCCAGCAGCACCGGGACTAGCGGGGTCAATGAGCAGTTCTTC
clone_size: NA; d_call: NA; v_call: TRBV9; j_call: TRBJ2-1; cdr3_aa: CASSVDGSEPYNEQFF; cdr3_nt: TGTGCCAGCAGCGTAGACGGTAGCGAACCCTACAATGAGCAGTTCTTC
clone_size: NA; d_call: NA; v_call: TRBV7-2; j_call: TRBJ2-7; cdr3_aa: CASSFDSTSHEQYF; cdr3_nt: TGTGCCAGCAGCTTCGACTCCACAAGCCACGAGCAGTACTTC
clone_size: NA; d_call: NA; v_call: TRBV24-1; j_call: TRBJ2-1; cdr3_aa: CATSDFSQGQYNEQFF; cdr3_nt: TGTGCCACCAGTGATTTCTCACAGGGTCAATACAATGAGCAGTTCTTC
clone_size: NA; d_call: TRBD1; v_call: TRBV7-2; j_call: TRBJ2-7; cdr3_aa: CASSAQGAATEQYF; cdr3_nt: TGTGCCAGCAGCGCGCAGGGGGCGGCTACCGAGCAGTACTTC
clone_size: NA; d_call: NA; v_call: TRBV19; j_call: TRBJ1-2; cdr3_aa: CASSIWSQVNYGYTF; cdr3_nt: TGTGCCAGTAGTATTTGGTCACAGGTTAACTATGGCTACACCTTC
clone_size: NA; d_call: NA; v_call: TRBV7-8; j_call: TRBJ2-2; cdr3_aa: CASSAGQRTGELFF; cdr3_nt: TGTGCCAGCAGCGCGGGACAGCGGACCGGGGAGCTGTTTTTT
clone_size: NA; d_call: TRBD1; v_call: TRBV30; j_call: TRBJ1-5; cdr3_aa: CAWSLKQGMHQPQHF; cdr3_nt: TGTGCCTGGAGCCTGAAACAGGGGATGCATCAGCCCCAGCATTTT
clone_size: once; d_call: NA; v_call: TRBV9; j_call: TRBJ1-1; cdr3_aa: CASSVHQVNTEAFF; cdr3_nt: TGTGCCAGCAGCGTACACCAGGTGAACACTGAAGCTTTCTTT
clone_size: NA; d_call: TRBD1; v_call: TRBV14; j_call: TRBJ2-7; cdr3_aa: CASSPWTGLSYEQYF; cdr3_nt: TGTGCCAGCAGCCCGTGGACAGGGTTGTCCTACGAGCAGTACTTC
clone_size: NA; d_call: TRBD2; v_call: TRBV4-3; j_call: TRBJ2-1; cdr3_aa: CASSQVASGTSGYNEQFF; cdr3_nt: TGCGCCAGCAGCCAAGTCGCCTCCGGGACTAGCGGCTACAATGAGCAGTTCTTC
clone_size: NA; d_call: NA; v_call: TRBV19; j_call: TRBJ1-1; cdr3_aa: CASSESTDLEAFF; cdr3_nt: TGTGCCAGTAGCGAAAGTACGGACTTAGAAGCTTTCTTT
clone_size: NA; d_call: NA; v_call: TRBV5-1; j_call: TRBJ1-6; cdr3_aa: CASSLGQDVSPLHF; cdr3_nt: TGCGCCAGCAGCTTGGGACAGGATGTCTCACCCCTCCACTTT
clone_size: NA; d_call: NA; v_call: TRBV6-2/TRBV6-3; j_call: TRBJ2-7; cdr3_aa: CASSFQGYEQYF; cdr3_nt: TGTGCCAGCAGTTTCCAGGGATACGAGCAGTACTTC
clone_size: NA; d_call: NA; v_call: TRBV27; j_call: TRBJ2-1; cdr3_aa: CASSLSGSRSVLPFF; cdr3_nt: TGTGCCAGCAGTTTATCTGGATCCAGGTCGGTCCTTCCGTTCTTC
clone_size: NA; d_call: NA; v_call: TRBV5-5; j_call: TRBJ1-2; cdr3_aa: CASSLGALGYTF; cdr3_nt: TGTGCCAGCAGCTTGGGGGCTCTTGGCTACACCTTC
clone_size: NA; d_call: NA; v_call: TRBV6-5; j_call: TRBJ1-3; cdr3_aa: CASRRTDGNTIYF; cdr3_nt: TGTGCCAGCAGGCGGACAGATGGAAACACCATATATTTT
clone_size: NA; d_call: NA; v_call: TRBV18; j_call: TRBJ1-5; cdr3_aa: CASSPPGHPSNQPQHF; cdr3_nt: TGTGCCAGCTCACCACCGGGACACCCCAGCAATCAGCCCCAGCATTTT
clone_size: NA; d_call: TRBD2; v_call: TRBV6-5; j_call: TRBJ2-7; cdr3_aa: CASSYSGGDSYEQYF; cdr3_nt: TGTGCCAGCAGTTACTCCGGGGGGGATTCATACGAGCAGTACTTC
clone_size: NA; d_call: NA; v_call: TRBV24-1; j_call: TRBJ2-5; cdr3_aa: CATQRPGEETQYF; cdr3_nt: TGTGCCACCCAAAGGCCGGGGGAAGAGACCCAGTACTTC
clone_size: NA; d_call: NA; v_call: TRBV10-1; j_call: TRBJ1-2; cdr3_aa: CASTYDSDANYGYTF; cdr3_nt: TGCGCCAGCACTTACGACAGTGATGCTAACTATGGCTACACCTTC
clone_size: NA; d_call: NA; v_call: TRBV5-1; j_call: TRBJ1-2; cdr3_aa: CASSLGGGPSNYGYTF; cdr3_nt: TGCGCCAGCAGCTTGGGAGGGGGTCCTTCTAACTATGGCTACACCTTC
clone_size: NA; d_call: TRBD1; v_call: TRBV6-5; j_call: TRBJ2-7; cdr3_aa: CASTLTGAQDEQYF; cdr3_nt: TGTGCCAGCACCCTGACAGGGGCGCAGGACGAGCAGTACTTC
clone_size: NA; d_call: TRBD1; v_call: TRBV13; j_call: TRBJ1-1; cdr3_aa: CASVPDRSMNTEAFF; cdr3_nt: TGTGCCAGCGTTCCGGACAGGAGCATGAACACTGAAGCTTTCTTT
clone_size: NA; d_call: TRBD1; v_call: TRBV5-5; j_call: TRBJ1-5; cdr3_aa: CASSRATGVNQPQHF; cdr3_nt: TGTGCCAGCAGCCGCGCGACAGGGGTCAATCAGCCCCAGCATTTT
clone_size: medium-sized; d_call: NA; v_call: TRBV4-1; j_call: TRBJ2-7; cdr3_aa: CASSQGEDREQYF; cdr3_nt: TGCGCCAGCAGCCAAGGGGAGGATCGCGAGCAGTACTTC
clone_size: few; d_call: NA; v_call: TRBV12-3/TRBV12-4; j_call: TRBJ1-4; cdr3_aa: CASQASSNEKLFF; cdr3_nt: TGTGCCAGCCAGGCGAGTTCGAATGAAAAACTGTTTTTT
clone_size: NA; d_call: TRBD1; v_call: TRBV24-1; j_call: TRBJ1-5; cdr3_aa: CATSGWDRDSNQPQHF; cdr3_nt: TGTGCCACCAGTGGCTGGGACAGGGATAGCAATCAGCCCCAGCATTTT
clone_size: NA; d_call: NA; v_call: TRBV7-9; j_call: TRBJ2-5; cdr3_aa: CASSLTAGTETQYF; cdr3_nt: TGTGCCAGCAGCTTAACTGCGGGGACAGAGACCCAGTACTTC
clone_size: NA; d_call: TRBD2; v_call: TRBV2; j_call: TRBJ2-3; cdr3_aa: CARGTSGSTDTQYF; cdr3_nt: TGTGCCAGAGGGACTAGCGGGAGCACAGATACGCAGTATTTT
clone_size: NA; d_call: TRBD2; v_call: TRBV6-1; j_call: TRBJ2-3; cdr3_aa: CASSEQGLAGHNTDTQYF; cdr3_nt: TGTGCCAGCAGTGAACAGGGACTAGCGGGTCATAACACAGATACGCAGTATTTT
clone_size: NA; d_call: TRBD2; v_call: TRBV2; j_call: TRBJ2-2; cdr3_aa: CASRNGDGRGTGELFF; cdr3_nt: TGTGCCAGCAGAAATGGGGACGGGAGGGGAACCGGGGAGCTGTTTTTT
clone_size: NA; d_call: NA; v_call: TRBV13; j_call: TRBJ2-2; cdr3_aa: CASSLAGGELFF; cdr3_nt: TGTGCCAGCAGCCTGGCGGGGGGGGAGCTGTTTTTT
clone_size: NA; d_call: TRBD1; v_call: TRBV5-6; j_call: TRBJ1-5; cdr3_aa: CASSLGTGRNGQPQHF; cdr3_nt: TGTGCCAGCAGCTTGGGGACAGGGAGAAATGGACAGCCCCAGCATTTT
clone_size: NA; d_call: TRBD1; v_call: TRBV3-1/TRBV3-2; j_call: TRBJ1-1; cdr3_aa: CASGVQGGNTEAFF; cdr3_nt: TGTGCCAGCGGAGTCCAGGGGGGAAACACTGAAGCTTTCTTT